These 21 T cell receptor beta chains came from one sample sequenced in a study of OX40 agonist ivuxolimab in advanced cancers. Preparation of the library involved the immunoSEQ multiplex PCR assay. Imported from immuneACCESS, the table was reduced by TCRdb to in-frame sequences with V and J called. These copies leave out some clones; in studies compared against another copy, an unresolved V gene accounts for under half, and the cause of the remainder is not known. Within this sample are fewer than 80,000 clones, with approximately 90% of them counted one time only. The ten largest clonotypes hold about 15% of the sample. Source: CD4+ or CD8+ T cells sorted from blood, taken in a trial of the OX40 agonist ivuxolimab. Source of these receptors: an adult with an advanced solid tumor such as melanoma, head and neck, liver or kidney cancer.

The CDR3 sequence is CASSAGGRADTQYF. Written as DNA, the CDR3 is TGTGCCAGCAGCGCGGGAGGGCGGGCAGATACGCAGTATTTT. The chain joins TRBV27 to TRBJ2-3, with 9 nucleotides matching TRBD2. Germline trimming cut 6 bases from V and 4 bases from J; bases unmatched to any gene: 5. The CDR3 loop spans 14 amino acids. Germline V lookup: CDR1 MNHEY, CDR2 SMNVEV (reference sequence).

This chain links TRBV4-2 with TRBJ2-7; D might be TRBD1 (6 bases). The length of the CDR3 is 12 residues. V was trimmed by 3 bases and J by 5 bases, leaving 8 bases between them. Germline V gene sequence: CDR1 LGHNA, CDR2 YNFKEQ. The CDR3 DNA reads TGTGCCAGCAGCCAGGGGGCGGACGAGCAGTACTTC. This sequence encodes CASSQGADEQYF.

CDR3 nucleotide sequence: TGTGCCAGCAGCCCTCCCCTAGCGGGAGATACCCACGAGCAGTACTTC. Residues: CASSPPLAGDTHEQYF. The rearrangement uses TRBV7-9 and TRBJ2-7, with TRBD2 matching 10 bases. The germline V gene encodes CDR1 SEHNR and CDR2 FQNEAQ (reference sequence). Trimming cost V 5 bases and J 5 bases; bases outside gene matches: 12. CDR3 length: 16 amino acids.

This chain joins TRBV2 and TRBJ2-1; the match to TRBD1 covers 8 bases. Per the germline V gene, CDR1 is SNHLY and CDR2 is FYNNEI. The CDR3 length is 17 residues. Unmatched junction bases numbered 10, after V lost 4 bases and J lost 2 bases. CDR3 bases: TGTGCCAGCAGTGGTAGAACAGGGGGTTCCCCCTACAATGAGCAGTTCTTC. Protein: CASSGRTGGSPYNEQFF.

The V call is TRBV4-1, the J call TRBJ2-7; D not resolved. Germline CDR1 MGHRA, CDR2 YSYEKL. This CDR3 is built from 14 residues. Deletions cut 4 bases from V and 8 bases from J, with 18 bases between. CDR3 in amino acids: CASSPGVGSGKQYF. CDR3 DNA sequence: TGCGCCAGCAGCCCCGGCGTGGGTTCTGGCAAGCAGTACTTC.

V usage is TRBV10-2 and J usage is TRBJ2-3, with 14 nucleotides matching TRBD2. The germline CDR1 and CDR2 sequences are WSHSY and SAAADI. V was pared by 9 bases and J by 8 bases, with 19 bases of the junction left unmatched. CDR3 length: 18 amino acids. The CDR3 loop reads CASTGLAGEPPISGTQYF. CDR3 sequence (DNA): TGCGCCAGTACGGGACTAGCGGGAGAGCCACCCATTAGTGGTACGCAGTATTTT.

This clone was observed once. This chain links TRBV9 with TRBJ2-1, with no clear D. The CDR3 runs 14 residues. V gave up 4 bases and J gave up 3 bases, with 11 bases separating them. Per the germline V gene, CDR1 is SGDLS and CDR2 is YYNGEE. The CDR3 reads CASSPGSNYNEQFF. In DNA form, the CDR3 reads TGTGCCAGCAGCCCCGGTAGCAACTACAATGAGCAGTTCTTC.

This clone showed up just once. This sequence joins TRBV7-2 and TRBJ2-5; 7 nucleotides align to TRBD1. The J segment lost 0 bases and the V segment lost 6 bases, leaving 1 base of the junction unmatched. CDR3 length: 13 amino acids. Germline-derived CDR1 and CDR2 are SGHTA and FQGNSA. CDR3 DNA sequence: TGTGCCAGCAGAGGGACAGACCAAGAGACCCAGTACTTC. Translation: CASRGTDQETQYF.

Here the CDR3 reads CASGWAEAFF. DNA of the CDR3: TGTGCCAGCGGTTGGGCTGAAGCTTTCTTT. The chain links TRBV28 to TRBJ1-1, with D unresolved. CDR3 length: 10 residues. V lost 8 bases and J lost 6, with 7 bases in between. Looked up from germline, CDR1 is MDHEN and CDR2 is SYDVKM.

The chain uses TRBV27 and TRBJ1-2; D might be TRBD1 (6 bases). The CDR3 consists of 15 residues. Germline values: CDR1 MNHEY, CDR2 SMNVEV (reference sequence). V shed 6 bases and J shed 5 bases, with 19 bases lying between them. This CDR3 is CASSPQGPGFYGYTF. CDR3 sequence (DNA): TGTGCCAGCAGCCCCCAGGGGCCTGGCTTTTATGGCTACACCTTC.

The V and J genes are TRBV7-9 and TRBJ2-1; 13 bases are a match to TRBD2. This CDR3 has 16 amino acids. In germline, CDR1 is SEHNR, CDR2 FQNEAQ (reference sequence). The trim removed 5 bases at V and 5 bases at J, leaving 6 bases unmatched. The CDR3 protein is CASSPLAGGVDNEQFF. CDR3 nucleotides: TGTGCCAGCAGCCCACTAGCGGGAGGGGTGGACAATGAGCAGTTCTTC. The full variable domain, rest sourced from reference TRBV7-9 and TRBJ2-1, is DTGVSQNPRHKITKRGQNVTFRCDPISEHNRLYWYRQTLGQGPEFLTYFQNEAQLEKSRLLSDRFSAERPKGSFSTLEIQRTEQGDSAMYLCASSPLAGGVDNEQFFGPGTRLTVL.

The CDR3 DNA reads as TGTGCCAGCAGCTTAGGGACTAGCGGGAGGGTCTACAATGAGCAGTTCTTC. Protein product: CASSLGTSGRVYNEQFF. The rearrangement joins TRBV7-9 to TRBJ2-1; 15 bases agree with TRBD2. The CDR3 runs to 17 residues. The trim removed 1 base at V and 3 bases at J, leaving 1 base unmatched. Germline loops: CDR1 SEHNR, CDR2 FQNEAQ (reference sequence).

The genes are TRBV19 and TRBJ1-2; the match to TRBD1 covers 7 bases. The CDR3 runs 18 residues. Germline V gene sequence: CDR1 LNHDA, CDR2 SQIVND (reference sequence). J gave up 3 bases and V 6 bases, and 19 bases lay outside the gene matches. CDR3 bases: TGTGCCAGTAGCCCGCTCGGGACAGTTCCCGACGAGGACTATGGCTACACCTTC. Protein sequence: CASSPLGTVPDEDYGYTF.

The chain employs TRBV13 and TRBJ2-1, with D tentatively TRBD2 (6 bases). Per germline, CDR1 PRHDT and CDR2 FYEKMQ (reference sequence). The V end lost 2 bases, the J end lost 8 bases, and 13 bases lay between the germline ends. This CDR3 has 14 residues. The CDR3 region is CASSLLGGRDEQFF. The DNA for the CDR3 is TGTGCCAGCAGCTTACTCGGGGGTCGGGATGAGCAGTTCTTC. Drawing the rest from reference TRBV13 and TRBJ2-1, the complete variable domain is AAGVIQSPRHLIKEKRETATLKCYPIPRHDTVYWYQQGPGQDPQFLISFYEKMQSDKGSIPDRFSAQQFSDYHSELNMSSLELGDSALYFCASSLLGGRDEQFFGPGTRLTVL.

The sample holds a few counts of this clone. This chain links TRBV7-2 with TRBJ2-2; no reliable D call. Trimming removed 6 bases at V and 6 bases at J, with 17 bases between. The CDR3 is made up of 15 amino acids. CDR1 SGHTA and CDR2 FQGNSA come from the germline V gene. CDR3 nucleotide sequence: TGTGCCAGCAGAATTCCAGGTTTTCGATCCGGGGAGCTGTTTTTT. It is translated as CASRIPGFRSGELFF. Combining the CDR3 with reference TRBV7-2 and TRBJ2-2 gives the whole variable domain GAGVSQSPSNKVTEKGKDVELRCDPISGHTALYWYRQSLGQGLEFLIYFQGNSAPDKSGLPSDRFSAERTGGSVSTLTIQRTQQEDSAVYLCASRIPGFRSGELFFGEGSRLTVL.

J is TRBJ2-1 and V is TRBV11-2; TRBD2 matches at 10 bases. The CDR3 contains 17 residues. CDR1 and CDR2 from the germline V gene are SGHAT and FQNNGV. The J segment lost 3 bases and the V segment lost 3 bases, leaving 8 bases of the junction unmatched. CDR3 sequence: CASSFDTGLAIYNEQFF. The CDR3 bases are TGTGCCAGCAGCTTCGACACGGGACTAGCGATCTACAATGAGCAGTTCTTC.

The rearrangement joins TRBV7-8 to TRBJ2-7; TRBD2 matches 8 bases. Germline CDR1 SGHVS, CDR2 FQNEAQ. The CDR3 covers 16 residues. The junction had 10 bases not matched to a gene; V was cut back by 4 bases and J by 2 bases. The CDR3 coding sequence is TGTGCCAGCAGCTCCGAGACTAGCGTAGGACCCTACGAGCAGTACTTC. Translated: CASSSETSVGPYEQYF. Based on the CDR3 plus reference TRBV7-8 and TRBJ2-7, the full variable domain is GAGVSQSPRYKVAKRGQDVALRCDPISGHVSLFWYQQALGQGPEFLTYFQNEAQLDKSGLPSDRFFAERPEGSVSTLKIQRTQQEDSAVYLCASSSETSVGPYEQYFGPGTRLTVT.

The V gene is TRBV27, the J gene TRBJ2-7; perhaps TRBD1 as D (5 bases). The CDR3 covers 13 residues. Germline assignment: CDR1 MNHEY and CDR2 SMNVEV (reference sequence). With 4 bases removed from V and 2 bases from J, the gap between germline ends came to 9 bases. The CDR3 loop is CASSSDSTYEQYF. CDR3 in DNA: TGTGCCAGCAGTTCCGACAGTACCTACGAGCAGTACTTC.

The chain employs TRBV6-5 and TRBJ1-2; D call uncertain. This CDR3 spans 14 amino acids. V shed 0 bases and J shed 7 bases, with 12 bases lying between them. CDR1 MNHEY and CDR2 SVGAGI come from the germline V gene. CDR3 sequence: CASSYSLRGSGYTF. CDR3 DNA: TGTGCCAGCAGTTACTCACTCAGAGGGTCTGGCTACACCTTC.

In its sample, this clone was seen once. This chain connects TRBV10-2 to TRBJ2-4, with TRBD2 matching over 8 bases. Germline V gives CDR1 WSHSY, CDR2 SAAADI. After removal of 6 bases from V and 0 bases from J, the junction contained 7 bases not matched to a gene. This CDR3 is 16 amino acids long. In nucleotides, the CDR3 is TGCGCCAGCAGCTCCGGGGGGGGGTCAGCCAAAAACATTCAGTACTTC. Translating it yields CASSSGGGSAKNIQYF.

The V gene is TRBV5-6, the J gene TRBJ2-7, with unresolved D. Trimming removed 4 bases at V and 2 bases at J, with 10 bases between. CDR1 and CDR2 (germline): SGHDT, YYEEEE. The CDR3 sequence is 13 residues long. The CDR3 region has the DNA TGTGCCAGCAGCCTAGTGGAAACCTACGAGCAGTACTTC. Residues: CASSLVETYEQYF.